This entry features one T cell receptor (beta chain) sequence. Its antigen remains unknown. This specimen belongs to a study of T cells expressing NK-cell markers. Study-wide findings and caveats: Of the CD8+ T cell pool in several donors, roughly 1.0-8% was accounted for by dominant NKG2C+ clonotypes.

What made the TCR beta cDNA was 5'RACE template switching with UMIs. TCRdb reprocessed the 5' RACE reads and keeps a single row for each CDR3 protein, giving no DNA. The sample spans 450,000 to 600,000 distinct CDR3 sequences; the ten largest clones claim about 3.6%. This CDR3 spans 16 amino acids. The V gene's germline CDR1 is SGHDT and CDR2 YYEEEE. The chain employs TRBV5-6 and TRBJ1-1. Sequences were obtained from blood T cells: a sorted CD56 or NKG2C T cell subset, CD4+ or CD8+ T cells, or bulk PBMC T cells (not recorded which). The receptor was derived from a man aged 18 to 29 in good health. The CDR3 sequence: CASSLESGRANTEAFF.